Below, one T cell receptor beta chain is given with its context. TCRdb keeps only in-frame clones here, not all; method: immunoSEQ multiplex PCR. The table records approximately 94,000 clones, around 84% of them present only once. The data belong to a study of radiotherapy plus CTLA-4 blockade in lung cancer. The sample here was peripheral blood, taken from a patient treated with radiotherapy plus ipilimumab. The TCR sequence derives from a human donor with non-small cell lung cancer that progressed on radiotherapy plus ipilimumab.

The CDR3 is CASSLVRGSSYEQYF. The CDR3 DNA follows: TGTGCCAGCAGCTTAGTGCGAGGGAGCTCCTACGAGCAGTACTTC. J is TRBJ2-5 and V is TRBV7-8; a possible D gene is TRBD2 (5 bases). With the DNA end fitting TRBJ2-7 better, the J assignment may be wrong. Germline V gives CDR1 SGHVS, CDR2 FQNEAQ. There are 15 residues in the CDR3.